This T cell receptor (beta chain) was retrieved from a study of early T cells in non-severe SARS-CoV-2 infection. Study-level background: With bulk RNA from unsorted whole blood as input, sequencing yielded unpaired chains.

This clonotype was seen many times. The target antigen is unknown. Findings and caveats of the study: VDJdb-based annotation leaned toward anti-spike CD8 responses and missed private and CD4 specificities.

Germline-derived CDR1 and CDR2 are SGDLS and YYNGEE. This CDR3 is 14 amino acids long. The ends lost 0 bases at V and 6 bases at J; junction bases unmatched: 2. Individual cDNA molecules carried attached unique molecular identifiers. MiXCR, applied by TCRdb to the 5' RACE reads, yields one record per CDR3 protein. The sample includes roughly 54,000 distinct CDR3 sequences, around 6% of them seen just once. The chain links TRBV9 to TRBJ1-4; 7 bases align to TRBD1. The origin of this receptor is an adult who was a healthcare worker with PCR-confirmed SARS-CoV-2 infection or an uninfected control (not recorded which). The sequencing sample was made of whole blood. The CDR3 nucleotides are TGTGCCAGCAGCGTAGAGGGGGCGGATGAAAAACTGTTTTTT. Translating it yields CASSVEGADEKLFF.